This note documents a single T cell receptor beta chain sequence. Original handling: It was from reference gene primer amplification that nucleated cell counts were estimated. Assay used: immunoSEQ multiplex PCR; TCRdb lists only in-frame clones, some missing. That table is the source of V, J and clone size, and D and trimming were worked out from the DNA. This table holds 200,000 to 250,000 clones, 86% found once. V lost 5 bases to trimming and J lost 3 bases, with 8 bases between them. Germline V lookup: CDR1 MNHNY, CDR2 SVGAGI (reference sequence). This CDR3 is 13 amino acids long. Seattle patient enrollment occurred during active infection, with longitudinal follow-up thereafter. The record originates from a study of blood T cell repertoires in COVID-19. Study-wide context: Both acute and convalescent COVID-19 samples were obtained from the United States, Italy and Spain. From T cells, B-cell-depleted T cells, or PBMCs came the material, which was cDNA or gDNA.

This receptor was identified in a woman at least 80 years old with COVID-19, enrolled during active disease. Material for sequencing was peripheral blood. This rearrangement joins TRBV6-6 to TRBJ1-5, with D unresolved. The CDR3 DNA is TGTGCCAGCAGTCCGGGAGCCAATCAGCCCCAGCATTTT. This codes for CASSPGANQPQHF.